The present T cell receptor (beta chain) was sequenced within a study of T cell responses to AZD1222 COVID-19 vaccine. Findings of the study overall: When two AZD1222 doses had been given, Spike-specific TCR breadth and depth rose.

Sequenced by immunoSEQ multiplex PCR; TCRdb stores in-frame clones only, minus some. Here the sample spans 110,000 to 150,000 clones, about 90% being singletons. Points on this clone: Its antigen is not known.

Source: peripheral blood, taken 28 days after the second AZD1222 dose. This TCR was sampled from an adult who received the AZD1222 COVID-19 vaccine.

The CDR3 region is CASSLAGTGVTDTQYF. In DNA form, the CDR3 reads TGTGCCAGCAGTCTCGCCGGGACAGGGGTCACAGATACGCAGTATTTT. This chain connects TRBV28 to TRBJ2-3; 10 positions match TRBD1. The ends lost 5 bases at V and 2 bases at J; junction bases unmatched: 7. Germline lookup yields CDR1 MDHEN and CDR2 SYDVKM. This CDR3 is 16 amino acids long.